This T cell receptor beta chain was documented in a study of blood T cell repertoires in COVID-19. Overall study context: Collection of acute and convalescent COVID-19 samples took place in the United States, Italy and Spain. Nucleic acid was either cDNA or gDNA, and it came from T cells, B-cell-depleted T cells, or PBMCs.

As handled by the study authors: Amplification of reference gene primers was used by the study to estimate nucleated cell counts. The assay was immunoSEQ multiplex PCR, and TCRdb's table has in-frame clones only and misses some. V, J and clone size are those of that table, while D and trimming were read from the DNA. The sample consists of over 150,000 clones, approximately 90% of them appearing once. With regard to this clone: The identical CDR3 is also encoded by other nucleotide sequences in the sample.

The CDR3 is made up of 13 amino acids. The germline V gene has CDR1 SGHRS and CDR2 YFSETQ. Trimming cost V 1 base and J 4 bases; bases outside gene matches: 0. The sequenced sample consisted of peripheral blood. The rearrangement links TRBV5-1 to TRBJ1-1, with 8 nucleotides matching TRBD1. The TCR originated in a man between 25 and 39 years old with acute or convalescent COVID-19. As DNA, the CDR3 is TGCGCCAGCAGCTTGACAGGGGGCACTGAAGCTTTCTTT. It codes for CASSLTGGTEAFF.